Listed below are T cell receptor beta chains from one sample, sequenced in a study of shared clonotypes between healthy human individuals. TCRdb's table, derived via immunoSEQ multiplex PCR, lists solely in-frame clones and lacks some. In the table there are 2,500,000 or so clones, 85% to 95% of which are singletons. Specimen: naive CD4+ T cells from PBMCs. The source of these receptors is a young man in good health. Some clones in this sample may be carry-over from other donors' samples. The CDR3 runs from the conserved cysteine through the conserved F or W. D genes are given only for firm matches. Some rows have no size entry. The others give once, few or many, or a class for an expanded clone.

>TRBV9|.|TRBJ1-3|.
TGTGCCAGCAGCAACGGGGGCTCTGGAAACACCATATATTTT
CASSNGGSGNTIYF
>TRBV11-2|.|TRBJ2-7|.
TGTGCCAGCAGCTTGGGCAGATACGAGCAGTACTTC
CASSLGRYEQYF
>TRBV27|TRBD1|TRBJ1-1|.
TGTGCCAGCAGTTTACCAGGACAGGGGTTAGCTTTCTTT
CASSLPGQGLAFF
>TRBV5-4|.|TRBJ1-2|.
TGTGCCAGCAGCTCCGTGGCAGGGAACTATGGCTACACCTTC
CASSSVAGNYGYTF
>TRBV7-9|.|TRBJ1-1|.
TGTGCCAGCCGGGCGGGAAACACTGAAGCTTTCTTT
CASRAGNTEAFF
>TRBV28|.|TRBJ2-5|.
TGTGCCAGCAGTTGGCAGGGGTCCGCGCTTCAAGAGACCCAGTACTTC
CASSWQGSALQETQYF
>TRBV5-1|TRBD1|TRBJ2-7|once
TGCGCCAGCAGCTTGGCCGGACAGGGGATCCAGCAGTACTTC
CASSLAGQGIQQYF
>TRBV18|TRBD1|TRBJ1-1|.
TGTGCCAGCTCACCTGGACAGGGGGCTGAAGCTTTCTTT
CASSPGQGAEAFF
>TRBV19|.|TRBJ2-7|.
TGTGCCAGTAGGGGCCTCGGGCCTCAGTACTTC
CASRGLGPQYF
>TRBV28|TRBD2|TRBJ2-3|.
TGTGCCAGCGCCGCGGGAGGTGGGATGGATACGCAGTATTTT
CASAAGGGMDTQYF
>TRBV30|TRBD2|TRBJ2-1|.
TGTGCCTGGAGTGTAAGCTGGACGAGCGGGAGTCTAAATGAGCAGTTCTTC
CAWSVSWTSGSLNEQFF
>TRBV12-5|.|TRBJ2-1|.
TGTGCTAGTGCCTTGGTAGAGGGGGAGCAGTTCTTC
CASALVEGEQFF
>TRBV7-9|TRBD1|TRBJ1-4|few
TGTGCCAGCAGCTTGGGGACAGGGGATGAAAAACTGTTTTTT
CASSLGTGDEKLFF
>TRBV14|TRBD1|TRBJ2-5|.
TGTGCCAGCAGCCAAGAGACAGGGCATGGAGAGACCCAGTACTTC
CASSQETGHGETQYF
>TRBV2|TRBD1|TRBJ1-4|.
TGTGCCAGCAGTGAAGCGGGGACAGGGGTTGAAAAACTGTTTTTT
CASSEAGTGVEKLFF
>TRBV19|TRBD2|TRBJ2-3|.
TGTGCCAGTAGTTCGACTAGCGGGAGAGTTTATACGCAGTATTTT
CASSSTSGRVYTQYF
>TRBV6-1|.|TRBJ2-7|.
TGTGCCAGCAGTGAAATAGGTGTATCGGCCTACGAGCAGTACTTC
CASSEIGVSAYEQYF
>TRBV28|.|TRBJ2-7|.
TGTGCCAGCAGACGAAGCGGGACAGGTTCCTACGAGCAGTACTTC
CASRRSGTGSYEQYF
>TRBV2|.|TRBJ2-5|.
TGTGCCAGCATTAGGGACACGAAAGAGACCCAGTACTTC
CASIRDTKETQYF
>TRBV30|TRBD1|TRBJ1-5|few
TGTGCCTGGAGTTCCCTAGCCGGGACAGCTAATCAGCCCCAGCATTTT
CAWSSLAGTANQPQHF
>TRBV11-2|.|TRBJ1-4|.
TGTGCCAGCAGCCCCAGTCTTGGGGCAACTAATGAAAAACTGTTTTTT
CASSPSLGATNEKLFF